One and the same sample provided the 2 T cell receptor beta chains below, sequenced in a study of blood T cell repertoires in COVID-19. Some clones are missing from TCRdb's copy, which holds only in-frame ones; the method was immunoSEQ multiplex PCR. The sample shows over 120,000 clones, around 90% of them seen only once. The material sequenced was peripheral blood. These receptors all come from a man between 65 and 85 years old with acute or convalescent COVID-19.

This clone was seen more than once but under ten times. The CDR3 protein is CASSRTGLNTEAFF. In DNA form, the CDR3 reads TGTGCCAGCAGTAGGACAGGCCTGAACACTGAAGCTTTCTTT. The chain recombines TRBV2 with TRBJ1-1, with 7 bases lining up with TRBD1. Trimming at V came to 5 bases and at J to 0 bases, leaving 3 bases not matched to a gene. Per the germline V gene, CDR1 is SNHLY and CDR2 is FYNNEI. The CDR3 is 14 amino acids.

This chain uses TRBV5-1 with TRBJ2-5; TRBD2 matches at 14 bases. The germline CDR1 and CDR2 sequences are SGHRS and YFSETQ. V gave up 0 bases and J gave up 5 bases; unmatched junction bases: 9. The CDR3 length is 18 residues. The CDR3 DNA is TGCGCCAGCAGCTTGGTTCCTGGACTAGCGGGGGGTAGGGAGACCCAGTACTTC. This translates into CASSLVPGLAGGRETQYF.